This is a list of T cell receptor beta chains from one sample in a study of T cells in Graves' hyperthyroidism and ophthalmopathy. TCRdb re-called the multiplex PCR reads through MiXCR, storing one row per CDR3 protein. This sample carries around 440,000 distinct CDR3 sequences, 15% to 18% of them seen once, and the ten largest clones take 12% to 15%. Sequences were obtained from blood. Every receptor here comes from a woman in her late teens or twenties with Graves' hyperthyroidism. CDR3s include the opening cysteine and the closing phenylalanine or tryptophan. D genes are given only for firm matches. Part of the rows lack a size; the others show once, few, many or a class for expanded clones.

>-|TRBJ1-1|TRBV20-1|many
TGCAGTGCTAGAGATCCGGCTGATTTGAACACTGAAGCTTTCTTT
CSARDPADLNTEAFF
>-|TRBJ2-3|TRBV28|many
TGTGCCAGCAGTTTAGCCGGGAGATCTAGCACAGATACGCAGTATTTT
CASSLAGRSSTDTQYF
>TRBD2|TRBJ2-1|TRBV28|many
TGTGCCAGCAGTTTAAGCGGGAGGGCCGCGATCAATGAGCAGTTCTTC
CASSLSGRAAINEQFF
>TRBD1|TRBJ2-2|TRBV7-9|few
TGTGCCAGCAGCCGACAGGGGGAGGACACCGGGGAGCTGTTTTTT
CASSRQGEDTGELFF
>-|TRBJ1-5|TRBV7-8|many
TGTGCCAGCAGCGTATCAGGGAGCAATCAGCCCCAGCATTTT
CASSVSGSNQPQHF
>TRBD1|TRBJ1-6|TRBV5-1|few
TGCGCCAGCAGCAGATCCGGGACAGATAATTCACCCCTCCACTTT
CASSRSGTDNSPLHF
>TRBD1|TRBJ1-2|TRBV7-9|many
TGTGCCAGCAGCTCCTCGGACAGGGACTTCTATGGCTACACCTTC
CASSSSDRDFYGYTF
>-|TRBJ1-2|TRBV4-2|-
TGTGCCAGCAGCCTCCCCGGGAGCGGAGCGGATGGCTACACCTTC
CASSLPGSGADGYTF
>-|TRBJ2-7|TRBV11-2|once
TGTGCCAGCAGCCCCGAGGGTGGCTCCTACGAGCAGTACTTC
CASSPEGGSYEQYF
>-|TRBJ2-5|TRBV29-1|many
TGCAGCGTGTCCAGGGGAGGCGAGACCCAGTACTTC
CSVSRGGETQYF
>-|TRBJ2-7|TRBV6-1|few
TGTGCCAGCAGTACGGGGGACACCTCCTACGAGCAGTACTTC
CASSTGDTSYEQYF
>-|TRBJ2-7|TRBV28|many
TGTGCCAGCAGTTTGTCTAGCCCCTACGAGCAGTACTTC
CASSLSSPYEQYF
>-|TRBJ2-5|TRBV20-1|many
TGCAGTGCTAGAACCCCCCGAGGGCAGCTCCGGGAGACCCAGTACTTC
CSARTPRGQLRETQYF
>-|TRBJ2-2|TRBV12-3/TRBV12-4|few
TGTGCCAGCAGTTTTTCGACCCTCCCTACCGGGGAGCTGTTTTTT
CASSFSTLPTGELFF
>-|TRBJ2-5|TRBV11-2|-
TGTGCCAGCAGCCAAGATTCCCCGGTGGGGACCCAGTACTTC
CASSQDSPVGTQYF
>-|TRBJ2-1|TRBV18|many
TGTGCCAGCTCACCACGGGGCCGTAGCTCCTACAATGAGCAGTTCTTC
CASSPRGRSSYNEQFF
>-|TRBJ1-2|TRBV4-2|once
TGTGCCAGCAGGGGTCCCGGCAGCTTCTATGGCTACACCTTC
CASRGPGSFYGYTF
>TRBD1|TRBJ1-3|TRBV4-1|-
TGCGCCAGCAGCCAAGTAGGGACAGCCTCTGGAAACACCATATATTTT
CASSQVGTASGNTIYF
>TRBD2|TRBJ2-3|TRBV5-1|-
TGCGCCAGCAGGGGAGGGGTTTGGACAGATACGCAGTATTTT
CASRGGVWTDTQYF
>-|TRBJ2-2|TRBV29-1|-
TGCAGCGTTGCCGGGGGGCTCACCGGGGAGCTGTTTTTT
CSVAGGLTGELFF
>TRBD2|TRBJ2-3|TRBV2|many
TGTGCCAGCAGACCCGGGAGGGGGACAGATACGCAGTATTTT
CASRPGRGTDTQYF
>-|TRBJ1-2|TRBV12-5|many
TGTGCTAGTGCGTCGGATGCGGACGGCTACACCTTC
CASASDADGYTF
>-|TRBJ2-7|TRBV20-1|many
TGCAGTGCCCTTTTCTCCCCGTGGGCTTCTGTCTACGAGCAGTACTTC
CSALFSPWASVYEQYF
>-|TRBJ2-7|TRBV3-1|many
TGTGCCAGCAGCCCCGGATGGGACCGCACCTACGAGCAGTACTTC
CASSPGWDRTYEQYF
>TRBD1|TRBJ2-7|TRBV11-2|-
TGTGCCGGCAGCGCCACGGGGACAGGGTCATCCTACGAGCAGTACTTC
CAGSATGTGSSYEQYF
>-|TRBJ2-7|TRBV2|many
TGTGCCAGCAGGCCGGGTCTAGCGACCTACGAGCAGTACTTC
CASRPGLATYEQYF
>-|TRBJ1-3|TRBV6-1|many
TGTGCCAGCAGCCAAAAGGGTAACACCATATATTTT
CASSQKGNTIYF
>TRBD1|TRBJ1-5|TRBV28|many
TGTGCCAGCAGTCCTCAGATTGGACAGGGAGCCCAGCCCCAGCATTTT
CASSPQIGQGAQPQHF
>TRBD2|TRBJ2-3|TRBV12-3/TRBV12-4|many
TGTGCCAGCACCCCGGGCCTAGCGGGGACAGATACGCAGTATTTT
CASTPGLAGTDTQYF
>TRBD2|TRBJ2-1|TRBV10-3|many
TGTGCCATCAGTCCCGGGACTAGCGGCGACAATGAGCAGTTCTTC
CAISPGTSGDNEQFF
>-|TRBJ2-4|TRBV6-1|few
TGTGCCAGCAGTGAAGCGATCGGACTAGCCAAAAACATTCAGTACTTC
CASSEAIGLAKNIQYF
>TRBD2|TRBJ2-5|TRBV14|many
TGTGCCAGCAGCCTTGCTGGGGGGGGGACCCAGTACTTC
CASSLAGGGTQYF
>TRBD2|TRBJ2-7|TRBV20-1|many
TGCAGTGCTAGTGGGACTAGCGGGAGGCAGGCCTACGAGCAGTACTTC
CSASGTSGRQAYEQYF
>TRBD1|TRBJ1-1|TRBV6-2/TRBV6-3|many
TGTGCCAGCAGTAACCACAGGGGGCGGAACACTGAAGCTTTCTTT
CASSNHRGRNTEAFF
>TRBD2|TRBJ2-3|TRBV4-1|many
TGCGCCAGCAGCCAGACCGGGACTAGCGGGAAGGGAACGCAGTATTTT
CASSQTGTSGKGTQYF